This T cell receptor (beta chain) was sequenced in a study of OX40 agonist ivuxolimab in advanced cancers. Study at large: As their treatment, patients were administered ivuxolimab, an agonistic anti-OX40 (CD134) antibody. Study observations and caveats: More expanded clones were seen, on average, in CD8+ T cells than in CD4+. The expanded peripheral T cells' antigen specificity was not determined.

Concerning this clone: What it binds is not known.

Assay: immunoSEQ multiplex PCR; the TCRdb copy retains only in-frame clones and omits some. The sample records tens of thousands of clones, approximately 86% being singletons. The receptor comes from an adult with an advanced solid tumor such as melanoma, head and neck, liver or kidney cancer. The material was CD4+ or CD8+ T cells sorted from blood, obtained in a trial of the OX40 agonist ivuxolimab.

As DNA, the CDR3 is TGCGCCAGCAGCTTGGCCTCGAGACTCGACAGACAATACGAGCAGTACTTC. Translating gives CASSLASRLDRQYEQYF. The chain joins TRBV5-1 to TRBJ2-5; the D gene is possibly TRBD1 (5 bases). The J call could be wrong; TRBJ2-7 is a better fit for the DNA end. CDR1 and CDR2 (germline): SGHRS, YFSETQ. CDR3 length equals 17 residues.